The present TCR beta chain was sequenced within a study of OX40 agonist ivuxolimab in advanced cancers. Across the whole study: In this trial design, patients received ivuxolimab intravenously at 0.01 to 10 mg/kg every 2 weeks. Hepatocellular carcinoma, melanoma, renal cell or head and neck cancer occurred in dose-escalation patients.

Clones were read by immunoSEQ multiplex PCR, and TCRdb kept only the in-frame ones, dropping some. This sample yields about 35,000 clones, of which around 92% are seen a single time; roughly a third belongs to the top ten. This CDR3 contains 15 residues. Trimming stripped 5 bases from V and 5 bases from J, with 19 bases between. No patient had autoimmune disease or received systemic immunosuppression. Sample: CD4+ or CD8+ T cells sorted from blood, taken in a trial of the OX40 agonist ivuxolimab. The gene calls are TRBV6-7 and TRBJ2-7; D not resolved. TRBV6-7 has ORF status, its function being uncertain. The sequence was collected from an adult with an advanced solid tumor such as melanoma, head and neck, liver or kidney cancer. The CDR3 DNA sequence: TGTGCCAGCAGTCCCCTGGAGACTGCTTGGAACGAGCAGTACTTC. Translated, it gives CASSPLETAWNEQYF.